Presented here are 3 T cell receptor beta chains from one specimen sequenced in a study of T-cell reconstitution after alpha-beta-depleted transplantation in children. Unique molecular identifiers were used to barcode this TCRbeta library. TCRdb reprocessed the PCR reads with MiXCR, giving one entry per CDR3 protein. This sample has around 440,000 distinct CDR3 sequences; approximately 10% occur once, and the top ten carry about 2.1%. Sequencing used PBMCs, obtained before TCRalphabeta/CD19-depleted stem cell transplant. The receptor set was obtained from a child younger than 10 with inherited bone marrow failure, due to receive a stem cell transplant.

This clonotype was detected ten times or more. This chain connects TRBV20-1 to TRBJ2-5; 10 positions agree with TRBD2. With V trimmed by 7 bases and J by 2 bases, 4 bases remained unmatched. Germline V gene lookup returns CDR1 DFQATT and CDR2 SNEGSKA (reference sequence). The CDR3 covers 13 residues. CDR3 sequence (DNA): TGCAGTGTTTGGACTAGCGGACAAGAGACCCAGTACTTC. It is translated as CSVWTSGQETQYF.

The table lists this clonotype with many counts. V gene TRBV4-3 combines with J gene TRBJ1-2; D unclear. This CDR3 has 15 residues. Germline loops: CDR1 LGHNA, CDR2 YSLEER. Between the trimmed V and J ends, which lost 0 bases and 1 base, there was a span of 9 bases. The CDR3 spells CASSQEGFFNYGYTF. DNA of the CDR3: TGCGCCAGCAGCCAAGAAGGGTTCTTTAACTATGGCTACACCTTC.

The sample holds many counts of this clonotype. J is TRBJ2-7 and V is TRBV7-9, with D unclear. The ends were cut back, 1 base at V and 9 bases at J, with 10 bases in the middle. From germline, CDR1 is SEHNR and CDR2 FQNEAQ (reference sequence). The CDR3 consists of 12 residues. For the CDR3, the DNA is TGTGCCAGCAGCTTAGAGGCCACGGTGCAGTACTTC. It specifies CASSLEATVQYF.